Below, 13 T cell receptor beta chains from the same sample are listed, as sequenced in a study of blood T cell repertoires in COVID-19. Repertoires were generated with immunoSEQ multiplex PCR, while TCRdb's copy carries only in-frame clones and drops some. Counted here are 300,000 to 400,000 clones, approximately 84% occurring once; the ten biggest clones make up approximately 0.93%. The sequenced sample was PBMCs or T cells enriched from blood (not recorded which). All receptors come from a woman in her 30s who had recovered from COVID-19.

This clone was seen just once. DNA of the CDR3: TGTGCCAGCAGCCCCAGGGTTTCGGGCAATCAGCCCCAGCATTTT. Amino acids: CASSPRVSGNQPQHF. The V call is TRBV28, the J call TRBJ1-5, with D possibly TRBD1 on 5 matching bases. The CDR3 spans 15 residues. Germline V gene data show CDR1 as MDHEN and CDR2 as SYDVKM. The V end was cut by 6 bases, the J end by 2 bases, with 14 bases between.

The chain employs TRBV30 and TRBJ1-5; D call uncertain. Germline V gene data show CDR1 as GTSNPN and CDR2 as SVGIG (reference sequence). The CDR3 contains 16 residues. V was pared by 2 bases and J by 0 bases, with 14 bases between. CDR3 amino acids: CAWSPRGHYSNQPQHF. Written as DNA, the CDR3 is TGTGCCTGGAGTCCCCGCGGGCACTATAGCAATCAGCCCCAGCATTTT. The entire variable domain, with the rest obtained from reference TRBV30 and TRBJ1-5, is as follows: SQTIHQWPATLVQPVGSPLSLECTVEGTSNPNLYWYRQAAGRGLQLLFYSVGIGQISSEVPQNLSASRPQDRQFILSSKKLLLSDSGFYLCAWSPRGHYSNQPQHFGDGTRLSIL.

The CDR3 reads CASSFSAGNTIYF. The CDR3 DNA follows: TGTGCCAGCAGTTTCTCAGCTGGAAACACCATATATTTT. The V and J genes are TRBV27 and TRBJ1-3; no clear D gene. The CDR3 runs to 13 residues. The germline gives CDR1 MNHEY, CDR2 SMNVEV (reference sequence). The germline V and J ends were trimmed by 3 bases and 2 bases, with 5 bases remaining between them.

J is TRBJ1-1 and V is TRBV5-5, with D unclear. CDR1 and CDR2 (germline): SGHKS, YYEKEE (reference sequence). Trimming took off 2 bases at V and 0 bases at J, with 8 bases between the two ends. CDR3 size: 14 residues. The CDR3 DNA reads TGTGCCAGCAGCTTACGGGTCATGAACACTGAAGCTTTCTTT. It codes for CASSLRVMNTEAFF. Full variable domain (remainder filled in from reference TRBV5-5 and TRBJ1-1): DAGVTQSPTHLIKTRGQQVTLRCSPISGHKSVSWYQQVLGQGPQFIFQYYEKEERGRGNFPDRFSARQFPNYSSELNVNALLLGDSALYLCASSLRVMNTEAFFGQGTRLTVV.

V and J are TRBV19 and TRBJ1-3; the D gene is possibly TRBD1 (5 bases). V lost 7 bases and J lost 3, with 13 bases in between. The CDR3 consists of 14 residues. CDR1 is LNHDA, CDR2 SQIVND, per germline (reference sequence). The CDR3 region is CASTAQGYGNTIYF. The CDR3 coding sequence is TGTGCCAGTACTGCGCAGGGATATGGAAACACCATATATTTT.

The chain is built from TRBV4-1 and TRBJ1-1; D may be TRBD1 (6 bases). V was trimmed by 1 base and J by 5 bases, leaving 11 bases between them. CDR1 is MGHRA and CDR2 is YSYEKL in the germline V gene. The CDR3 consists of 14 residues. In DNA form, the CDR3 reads TGCGCCAGCAGCCAAGGCGCAGGGGTGACTGAAGCTTTCTTT. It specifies CASSQGAGVTEAFF.

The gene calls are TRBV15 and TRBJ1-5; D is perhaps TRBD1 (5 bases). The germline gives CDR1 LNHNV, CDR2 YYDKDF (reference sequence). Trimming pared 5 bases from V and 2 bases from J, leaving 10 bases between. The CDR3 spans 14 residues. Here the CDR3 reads CATSSGHGNQPQHF. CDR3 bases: TGTGCCACCAGCTCAGGGCATGGCAATCAGCCCCAGCATTTT.

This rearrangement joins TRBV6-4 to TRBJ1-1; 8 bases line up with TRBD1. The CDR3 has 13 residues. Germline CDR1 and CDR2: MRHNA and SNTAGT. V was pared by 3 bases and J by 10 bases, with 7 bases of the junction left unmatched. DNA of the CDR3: TGTGCCAGCAGTGATTACGCAGGGGGCACAGCTTTCTTT. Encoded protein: CASSDYAGGTAFF.

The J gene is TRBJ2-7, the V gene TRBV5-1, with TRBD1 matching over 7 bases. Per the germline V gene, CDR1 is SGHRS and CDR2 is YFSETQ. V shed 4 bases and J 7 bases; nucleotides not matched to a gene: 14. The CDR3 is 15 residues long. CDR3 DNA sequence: TGCGCCAGCAGCACTGGGACAGTCATTAGTGGGGAGCAGTACTTC. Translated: CASSTGTVISGEQYF.

The CDR3 coding sequence is TGCGCCAGCAGCTTGGCCGAGGGACAGGGAGAAGCTTTCTTT. It specifies CASSLAEGQGEAFF. The chain links TRBV5-1 to TRBJ1-1, with TRBD1 matching over 9 bases. There are 14 residues in the CDR3. Germline V lookup: CDR1 SGHRS, CDR2 YFSETQ. Trimming removed 0 bases from V and 8 bases from J; junction bases left unmatched: 5.

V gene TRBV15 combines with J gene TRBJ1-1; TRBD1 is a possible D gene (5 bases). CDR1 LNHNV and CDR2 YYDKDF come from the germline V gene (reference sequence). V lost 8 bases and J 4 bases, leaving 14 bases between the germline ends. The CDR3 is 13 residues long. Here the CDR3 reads CATGSQEGTEAFF. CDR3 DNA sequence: TGTGCCACCGGATCACAGGAGGGCACTGAAGCTTTCTTT.

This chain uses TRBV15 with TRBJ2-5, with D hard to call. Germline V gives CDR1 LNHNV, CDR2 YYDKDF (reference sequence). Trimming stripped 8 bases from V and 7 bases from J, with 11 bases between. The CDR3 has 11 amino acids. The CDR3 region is CATSAGMTQYF. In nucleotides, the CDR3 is TGTGCCACCTCGGCAGGCATGACCCAGTACTTC.

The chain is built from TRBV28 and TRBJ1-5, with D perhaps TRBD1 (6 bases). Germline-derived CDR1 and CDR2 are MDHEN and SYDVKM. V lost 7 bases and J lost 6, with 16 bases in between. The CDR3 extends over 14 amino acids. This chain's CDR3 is CASTWGGLSQPQHF. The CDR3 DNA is TGTGCCAGCACCTGGGGGGGCCTCAGTCAGCCCCAGCATTTT.